A single sample is the source of the 23 T cell receptor beta chains below, sequenced in a study of neurological immune-mediated disorders. TCRdb analysed the 5' RACE reads with MiXCR anew, one entry per CDR3 protein. This table holds tens of thousands of distinct CDR3 sequences, under 6.5% found once. What was sequenced was CD4+ T cells from blood. The origin of the receptors is a woman aged 40 to 50 in good health.

This clonotype was observed at least ten times. The V call is TRBV5-5, the J call TRBJ2-1; 7 bases map to TRBD2. Germline-derived CDR1 and CDR2 are SGHKS and YYEKEE (reference sequence). The CDR3 is made up of 14 amino acids. J was trimmed by 6 bases and V by 6 bases; bases with no gene match: 9. The CDR3 nucleotides read TGTGCCAGCACCACGGAGCGGGACTCCAATGAGCAGTTCTTC. Translation: CASTTERDSNEQFF.

This clonotype was counted between two and nine times. The J gene is TRBJ1-2, the V gene TRBV27; no reliable D call. Per germline, CDR1 MNHEY and CDR2 SMNVEV (reference sequence). The CDR3 has 13 residues. V was cut by 6 bases and J by 4 bases, with 12 bases left in between. The CDR3 loop reads CASSPGKGYGYTF. CDR3 bases: TGTGCCAGCAGCCCGGGCAAGGGCTATGGCTACACCTTC.

This clonotype has ten or more counts. The chain links TRBV20-1 to TRBJ2-7, with a tentative D call TRBD2 (6 bases). Germline loops: CDR1 DFQATT, CDR2 SNEGSKA (reference sequence). V lost 4 bases and J 0 bases, leaving 16 bases between the germline ends. The CDR3 sequence is 15 residues long. CDR3 DNA: TGCAGTGCTACATCGTTGCGGGGCAGCTCCTACGAGCAGTACTTC. Amino acid sequence: CSATSLRGSSYEQYF.

This clonotype has at least ten counts. The chain combines TRBV4-1 with TRBJ2-1; D remains unclear. V dropped 0 bases and J dropped 0 bases, with 9 bases sitting between them. CDR3 length: 16 amino acids. Germline V lookup: CDR1 MGHRA, CDR2 YSYEKL. CDR3 sequence: CASSQDPASSYNEQFF. CDR3 nucleotide sequence: TGCGCCAGCAGCCAAGATCCTGCAAGCTCCTACAATGAGCAGTTCTTC.

This clonotype showed up many times. The chain uses TRBV5-6 and TRBJ2-5; 7 nucleotides align to TRBD2. The germline gives CDR1 SGHDT, CDR2 YYEEEE. The V and J ends lost 4 bases and 4 bases, in that order; junction bases with no gene match: 7. There are 14 residues in the CDR3. This CDR3 is CASSATASGETQYF. In DNA, the CDR3 is TGTGCCAGCAGCGCGACCGCTAGCGGAGAGACCCAGTACTTC.

This clonotype was seen repeatedly, ten times or more. This chain joins TRBV29-1 and TRBJ1-6; D is unclear. V lost 4 bases and J lost 3, with 7 bases in between. The CDR3 has 13 residues. Germline V lookup: CDR1 SQVTM, CDR2 ANQGSEA. CDR3 residues: CSVASNYNSPLHF. The CDR3 DNA reads as TGCAGCGTTGCCAGCAACTATAATTCACCCCTCCACTTT.

This clonotype was detected ten times or more. V gene TRBV5-1 combines with J gene TRBJ2-7, with 8 bases identical to TRBD2. After removal of 3 bases from V and 3 bases from J, the junction contained 5 bases not matched to a gene. The CDR3 is made up of 14 amino acids. The germline CDR1 and CDR2 sequences are SGHRS and YFSETQ. The CDR3 region is CASSSGGADYEQYF. In nucleotides, the CDR3 is TGCGCCAGCAGCTCCGGGGGGGCTGACTACGAGCAGTACTTC.

Ten or more counts support this clonotype. The chain couples TRBV11-2 to TRBJ2-5; TRBD1 aligns across 8 bases. This CDR3 spans 14 amino acids. Germline values: CDR1 SGHAT, CDR2 FQNNGV. Trimming removed 3 bases from V and 5 bases from J; junction bases left unmatched: 5. The DNA of the CDR3 is TGTGCCAGCAGCTTCGGACAGGGATGGGAGACCCAGTACTTC. Translating it yields CASSFGQGWETQYF.

This clonotype was counted at least ten times. The V and J genes are TRBV6-5 and TRBJ1-2, with D unresolved. V dropped 6 bases and J dropped 3 bases, with 14 bases sitting between them. The germline gives CDR1 MNHEY, CDR2 SVGAGI. This CDR3 is 14 amino acids long. CDR3 sequence: CASRASGSHYGYTF. In nucleotides, the CDR3 is TGTGCCAGCAGAGCTTCCGGGAGCCACTATGGCTACACCTTC.

This clonotype was observed many times. The gene calls are TRBV5-6 and TRBJ2-5; TRBD1 agrees at 7 bases. Germline V gene lookup returns CDR1 SGHDT and CDR2 YYEEEE. Trimming at V came to 0 bases and at J to 7 bases, leaving 6 bases not matched to a gene. CDR3 length: 14 residues. The CDR3 region has the DNA TGTGCCAGCAGCTTGGAAGGGGGCGGGTGGACCCAGTACTTC. It specifies CASSLEGGGWTQYF.

At least ten counts were recorded for this clonotype. The V gene is TRBV7-7, the J gene TRBJ2-5; 7 nucleotides align to TRBD2. Trimming cost V 1 base and J 6 bases; bases outside gene matches: 8. Germline values: CDR1 SSHAT, CDR2 FNYEAQ (reference sequence). CDR3 length equals 15 residues. CDR3 amino acids: CASSLEGGSVKTQYF. CDR3 nucleotides: TGTGCCAGCAGCTTAGAAGGCGGGAGTGTTAAGACCCAGTACTTC.

The table lists this clonotype with many counts. The chain couples TRBV7-2 to TRBJ1-1; D is unresolved. CDR1 is SGHTA and CDR2 is FQGNSA in the germline V gene. This CDR3 spans 15 amino acids. Trimming removed 5 bases from V and 0 bases from J, with 13 bases in between. The CDR3 reads CASSPSERVNTEAFF. CDR3 DNA sequence: TGTGCCAGCAGCCCAAGTGAAAGAGTGAACACTGAAGCTTTCTTT. Looking up the rest from reference TRBV7-2 and TRBJ1-1 gives the full variable domain: GAGVSQSPSNKVTEKGKDVELRCDPISGHTALYWYRQSLGQGLEFLIYFQGNSAPDKSGLPSDRFSAERTGGSVSTLTIQRTQQEDSAVYLCASSPSERVNTEAFFGQGTRLTVV.

In this sample, this clonotype turned up many times. This chain uses TRBV7-8 with TRBJ2-7; 9 bases align to TRBD2. Germline V CDR1 and CDR2: SGHVS, FQNEAQ. Trimming took 5 bases from V and 0 from J; bases not matched to a gene: 5. The CDR3 is made up of 15 amino acids. Written as DNA, the CDR3 is TGTGCCAGCAGCCCGACTAGCGGATTCTCCTACGAGCAGTACTTC. The encoded protein is CASSPTSGFSYEQYF. The complete variable domain, with remaining parts taken from reference TRBV7-8 and TRBJ2-7, reads GAGVSQSPRYKVAKRGQDVALRCDPISGHVSLFWYQQALGQGPEFLTYFQNEAQLDKSGLPSDRFFAERPEGSVSTLKIQRTQQEDSAVYLCASSPTSGFSYEQYFGPGTRLTVT.

V is TRBV12-3 or TRBV12-4 and J is TRBJ1-2; TRBD1 is a possible D gene (6 bases). The germline V and J ends were trimmed by 2 bases and 7 bases, with 14 bases remaining between them. CDR3 length equals 14 residues. For the CDR3, the DNA is TGTGCCAGCAGTTTAAAGCAAACAGGGTCTGGCTACACCTTC. Translated: CASSLKQTGSGYTF.

This clonotype was counted many times. The V and J genes are TRBV15 and TRBJ1-6; D gene unclear. Germline V CDR1 and CDR2: LNHNV, YYDKDF (reference sequence). The CDR3 length is 14 residues. V was cut by 1 base and J by 3 bases, with 4 bases left in between. CDR3 loop: CATSRVSYNSPLHF. The CDR3 DNA is TGTGCCACCAGCAGAGTGAGCTATAATTCACCCCTCCACTTT.

This clonotype was seen ten or more times. The V gene is TRBV7-9, the J gene TRBJ2-3; D is ambiguous. The CDR3 consists of 15 residues. The germline V gene has CDR1 SEHNR and CDR2 FQNEAQ (reference sequence). V shed 5 bases and J shed 0 bases, with 12 bases lying between them. CDR3 sequence: CASSPSSRSTDTQYF. As DNA, the CDR3 is TGTGCCAGCAGCCCCAGTAGCCGGAGCACAGATACGCAGTATTTT.

The chain links TRBV27 to TRBJ2-1; D gene ambiguous. V was clipped by 5 bases and J by 6 bases, with 11 bases between them. Germline V gives CDR1 MNHEY, CDR2 SMNVEV (reference sequence). The CDR3 runs to 13 residues. CDR3 protein: CASSPLPINEQFF. Here the CDR3 DNA reads TGTGCCAGCAGTCCCCTCCCTATCAATGAGCAGTTCTTC.

This clonotype was observed many times. The CDR3 DNA sequence: TGTGCCAGCACCTCGACCGGGACTAGCGGGGATGAGCAGTTCTTC. It is translated as CASTSTGTSGDEQFF. The chain uses TRBV28 and TRBJ2-1; TRBD2 agrees at 13 bases. Germline CDR1 reads MDHEN; CDR2 reads SYDVKM. Trimming at V came to 7 bases and at J to 8 bases, leaving 8 bases not matched to a gene. The CDR3 runs to 15 residues.

This clonotype was counted ten times or more. A junction end diverges from the germline sequence, so it may reflect a read error. V gene TRBV7-7 combines with J gene TRBJ2-2, with D perhaps matching TRBD2 (5 bases). The CDR3 covers 14 residues. CDR1 is SSHAT and CDR2 is FNYEAQ in the germline V gene (reference sequence). CDR3 residues: CASSGGLWSGELFF. In DNA form, the CDR3 reads TGTGCTAGCAGCGGTGGACTTTGGTCGGGGGAGCTGTTTTTT. The full variable domain, its missing parts supplied by reference TRBV7-7 and TRBJ2-2, is GAGVSQSPRYKVTKRGQDVTLRCDPISSHATLYWYQQALGQGPEFLTYFNYEAQPDKSGLPSDRFSAERPEGSISTLTIQRTEQRDSAMYRCASSGGLWSGELFFGEGSRLTVL.

This clonotype was found many times. The chain recombines TRBV20-1 with TRBJ2-6; D may match TRBD1 or TRBD2 (7 bases each). The V gene lost 1 base and the J gene lost 4 bases, with 14 bases spanning the gap. Germline CDR1 and CDR2: DFQATT and SNEGSKA (reference sequence). CDR3 length: 16 amino acids. The chain's CDR3 is CSARGEGAPGANVLTF. The DNA of the CDR3 is TGCAGTGCTAGAGGGGAGGGGGCTCCAGGGGCCAACGTCCTGACTTTC.

This clonotype was detected many times. The chain employs TRBV21-1 and TRBJ2-7; the table's TRBD2 call for D was not verified on the DNA. TRBV21-1 is noted as a pseudogene. The CDR3 totals 15 residues. CDR3 loop: CASSKGGTSEHEQYF. CDR3 coding DNA: TGTGCCAGCAGCAAAGGAGGGACTAGCGAGCACGAGCAGTACTTC.

This clonotype showed up many times. This chain connects TRBV28 to TRBJ1-2, with a weak D call TRBD1 (6 bases). Trimming took off 4 bases at V and 4 bases at J, with 10 bases between the two ends. CDR1 and CDR2 from the germline V gene are MDHEN and SYDVKM. CDR3 size: 13 residues. This CDR3 reads CASSSDSSYGYTF. CDR3 DNA sequence: TGTGCCAGCAGTTCGGACAGCAGCTATGGCTACACCTTC.

The gene calls are TRBV18 and TRBJ2-3; 8 bases map to TRBD2. Trimming removed 6 bases from V and 1 base from J; junction bases left unmatched: 9. The CDR3 loop spans 16 amino acids. Germline CDR1 and CDR2: KGHSH and LQKENI. The CDR3: CASSLLPGLGTDTQYF. CDR3 nucleotide sequence: TGTGCCAGCTCCCTTCTCCCGGGACTAGGCACAGATACGCAGTATTTT. Using reference TRBV18 and TRBJ2-3 for the parts outside the CDR3, the full variable domain is NAGVMQNPRHLVRRRGQEARLRCSPMKGHSHVYWYRQLPEEGLKFMVYLQKENIIDESGMPKERFSAEFPKEGPSILRIQQVVRGDSAAYFCASSLLPGLGTDTQYFGPGTRLTVL.